Following are 13 T cell receptor beta chains from one sample sequenced in a study of T-cell reconstitution after alpha-beta-depleted transplantation in children. Construction of the TCRbeta library involved unique molecular identifiers. TCRdb analysed the PCR reads with MiXCR anew, one entry per CDR3 protein. The sample consists of about 580,000 distinct CDR3 sequences, roughly 24% of them appearing once. The specimen was PBMCs, mostly from graft donor cells, collected 360 days after TCRalphabeta/CD19-depleted stem cell transplant. The receptor source for this set is a boy in the first two years of life who had a stem cell transplant for acute myeloid leukemia, so the T cells may come from the graft donor.

This clonotype came up a few times. The chain is built from TRBV11-2 and TRBJ2-1; maybe TRBD2 (6 bases). Trimming cost V 3 bases and J 12 bases, with 9 bases left between them. The germline V gene encodes CDR1 SGHAT and CDR2 FQNNGV. The CDR3 contains 11 residues. DNA of the CDR3: TGTGCCAGCAGCTTCCTGGGGGGGCAGTTCTTC. It translates to CASSFLGGQFF.

This clonotype has a count of ten or more. A read error may account for a junction end that differs from germline. The CDR3 is CASSLASTGPRVNF. The CDR3 DNA sequence: TGTGCCAGCAGCTTAGCGAGTACAGGCCCCAGAGTAAATTTT. The chain has TRBV7-2 and TRBJ1-1, with D tentatively TRBD1 (5 bases). Per germline, CDR1 SGHTA and CDR2 FQGNSA. The CDR3 is 14 residues long.

Only a few counts were recorded for this clonotype. This chain links TRBV25-1 with TRBJ2-5, with D perhaps TRBD1 (7 bases). Trimming left V 2 bases short and J 2 bases short, with 9 bases between. Germline V gene data show CDR1 as MGHDK and CDR2 as SYGVNS. CDR3 length equals 14 residues. CDR3 DNA: TGTGCCAGCAGTGAAGCAGGGGGGCAAGAGACCCAGTACTTC. It yields the protein CASSEAGGQETQYF.

This clonotype was observed a few times. The CDR3 reads CSATLRGSRTDTQYF. The CDR3 coding sequence is TGCAGTGCTACCCTGCGGGGGTCCCGCACAGATACGCAGTATTTT. J is TRBJ2-3 and V is TRBV20-1, with 7 bases aligning to TRBD2. CDR1 and CDR2 from the germline V gene are DFQATT and SNEGSKA (reference sequence). There are 15 residues in the CDR3. J gave up 1 base and V 4 bases, and 8 bases lay outside the gene matches.

V and J are TRBV6-1 and TRBJ2-3, with 7 bases aligning to TRBD1. Germline loops: CDR1 MNHNS, CDR2 SASEGT. The V and J ends lost 6 bases and 0 bases, in that order; junction bases with no gene match: 15. This CDR3 comprises 18 residues. The CDR3 loop reads CASSKNQMTGFSTDTQYF. CDR3 nucleotides: TGTGCCAGCAGCAAAAACCAGATGACAGGGTTCAGCACAGATACGCAGTATTTT.

This clonotype was observed many times. Its ends do not fully match the called genes, so a read error is possible. This chain uses TRBV5-1 with TRBJ1-2, with a tentative D call TRBD1 (5 bases). Germline V lookup: CDR1 SGHRS, CDR2 YFSETQ. CDR3 length: 11 residues. The DNA for the CDR3 is TGCGCCAGCAGCGGATCCAGGGAGCAAGCCTTC. Its protein is CASSGSREQAF.

The chain links TRBV11-1 to TRBJ2-1, with 9 bases identical to TRBD1. The length of the CDR3 is 16 residues. The germline gives CDR1 SGHAT, CDR2 FQDESV (reference sequence). The V gene end was trimmed by 5 bases and the J gene end by 5 bases; junction bases not matched to a gene: 10. CDR3: CASSSYRDRENNEQFF. CDR3 nucleotide sequence: TGTGCCAGCAGCAGCTACCGGGACAGGGAAAACAATGAGCAGTTCTTC.

This clonotype came up many times. This rearrangement joins TRBV29-1 to TRBJ2-1, with D possibly TRBD2 on 6 matching bases. The V gene lost 0 bases and the J gene lost 4 bases, with 22 bases spanning the gap. CDR3 size: 18 residues. Germline-derived CDR1 and CDR2 are SQVTM and ANQGSEA. CDR3 loop: CSVEDPLVAGPVYNEQFF. CDR3 nucleotides: TGCAGCGTTGAAGATCCCCTGGTCGCGGGGCCCGTTTACAATGAGCAGTTCTTC.

This clonotype was seen ten or more times. This chain uses TRBV27 with TRBJ2-6, with 8 nucleotides matching TRBD1. The CDR3 is made up of 14 amino acids. CDR1 is MNHEY and CDR2 is SMNVEV in the germline V gene (reference sequence). The J segment lost 10 bases and the V segment lost 4 bases, leaving 6 bases of the junction unmatched. CDR3 in amino acids: CASSSRQGINVLTF. DNA of the CDR3: TGTGCCAGCAGTTCCAGACAGGGGATAAACGTCCTGACTTTC.

In its sample, this clonotype was seen a few times. The chain carries TRBV20-1 and TRBJ2-7, with TRBD1 matching 7 bases. Germline CDR1 and CDR2: DFQATT and SNEGSKA (reference sequence). The CDR3 is 12 amino acids. The CDR3 sequence is CTTGQKGYEQYV. The CDR3 coding sequence is TGCACTACGGGACAGAAGGGTTACGAGCAGTACGTC.

The gene calls are TRBV20-1 and TRBJ1-3; D remains unclear. V lost 4 bases to trimming and J lost 3 bases, with 13 bases between them. Germline V gives CDR1 DFQATT, CDR2 SNEGSKA (reference sequence). This CDR3 comprises 14 residues. CDR3 nucleotide sequence: TGCAGTGCTACACGGGGAGAAATTGGAAACACCATATATTTT. As protein: CSATRGEIGNTIYF.

V usage is TRBV12-3 or TRBV12-4 and J usage is TRBJ2-2; no reliable D call. Trimming took off 4 bases at V and 10 bases at J, with 10 bases between the two ends. The CDR3 is made up of 12 amino acids. The CDR3 here is CASSYGPKELFF. In nucleotides, the CDR3 is TGTGCCAGCAGTTACGGACCAAAGGAGCTGTTTTTT.

The chain combines TRBV9 with TRBJ2-7; 9 bases line up with TRBD1. The CDR3 extends over 18 amino acids. Germline values: CDR1 SGDLS, CDR2 YYNGEE. V shed 4 bases and J 3 bases; nucleotides not matched to a gene: 17. CDR3 sequence: CASSSKPGGTGTIYEQYF. The CDR3 DNA reads as TGTGCCAGCAGCTCCAAGCCCGGGGGGACAGGGACCATCTACGAGCAGTACTTC.